This T cell receptor beta chain comes out of a study of shared clonotypes between healthy human individuals. Naive CD8 populations comprised CD45RO-negative cells positively selected for CCR7, excluding terminally differentiated effector memory CD45RA+ cells. Whole-study results and caveats: Among the subsets, naive ones generally showed larger estimated richness than memory ones.

Measured with immunoSEQ multiplex PCR; TCRdb has only the in-frame clones, and not every one. The sample consists of millions of clones, 93% of them appearing once. This clone was seen once. Antigen unknown. The sequenced material came from naive CD8+ T cells from PBMCs. The clonotype comes from a young man in good health. Some clones in this sample may be carry-over from other donors' samples.

The CDR3 is CASSPRDGGNTIYF. The CDR3 nucleotides read TGTGCCAGCAGTCCCCGGGACGGTGGAAACACCATATATTTT. The rearrangement joins TRBV28 to TRBJ1-3; D might be TRBD1 (5 bases). With 5 bases removed from V and 3 bases from J, the gap between germline ends came to 11 bases. The CDR3 has 14 residues. CDR1 is MDHEN, CDR2 SYDVKM, per germline.